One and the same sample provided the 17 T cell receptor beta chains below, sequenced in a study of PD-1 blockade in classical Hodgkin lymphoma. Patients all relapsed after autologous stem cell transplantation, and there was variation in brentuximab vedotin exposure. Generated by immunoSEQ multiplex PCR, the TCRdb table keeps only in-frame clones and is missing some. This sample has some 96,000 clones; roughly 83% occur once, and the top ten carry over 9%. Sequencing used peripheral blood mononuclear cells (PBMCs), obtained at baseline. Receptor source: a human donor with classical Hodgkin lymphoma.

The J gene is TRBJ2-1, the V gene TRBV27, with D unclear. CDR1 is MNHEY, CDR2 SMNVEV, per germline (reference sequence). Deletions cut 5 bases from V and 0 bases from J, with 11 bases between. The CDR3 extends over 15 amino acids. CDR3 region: CASSPTGGSYNEQFF. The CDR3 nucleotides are TGTGCCAGCAGTCCGACGGGCGGCTCCTACAATGAGCAGTTCTTC.

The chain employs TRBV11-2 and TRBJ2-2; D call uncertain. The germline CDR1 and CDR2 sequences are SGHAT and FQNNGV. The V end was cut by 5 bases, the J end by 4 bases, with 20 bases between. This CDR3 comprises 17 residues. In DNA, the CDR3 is TGTGCCAGCAGCCCGGGCCCGCTGAGGAGTACCACCGGGGAGCTGTTTTTT. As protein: CASSPGPLRSTTGELFF.

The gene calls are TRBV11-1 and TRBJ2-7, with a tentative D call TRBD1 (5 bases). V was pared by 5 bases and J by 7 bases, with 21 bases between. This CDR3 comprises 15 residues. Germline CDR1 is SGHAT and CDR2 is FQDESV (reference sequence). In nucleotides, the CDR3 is TGTGCCAGCAGCATCGCCCAGGGTTGGCCGCGGGAGCAGTACTTC. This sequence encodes CASSIAQGWPREQYF.

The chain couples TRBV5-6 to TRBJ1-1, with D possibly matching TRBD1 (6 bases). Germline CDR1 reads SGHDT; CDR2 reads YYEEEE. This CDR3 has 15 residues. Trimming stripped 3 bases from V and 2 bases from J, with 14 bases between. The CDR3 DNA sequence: TGTGCCAGCAGCTCTCCCGGGGGCTCTAACACTGAAGCTTTCTTT. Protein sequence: CASSSPGGSNTEAFF.

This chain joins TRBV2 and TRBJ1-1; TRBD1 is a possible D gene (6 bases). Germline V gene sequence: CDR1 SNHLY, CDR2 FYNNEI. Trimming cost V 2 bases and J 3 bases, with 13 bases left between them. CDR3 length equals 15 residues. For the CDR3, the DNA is TGTGCCAGCAGTGAATCCGCTGGGGGCTACACTGAAGCTTTCTTT. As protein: CASSESAGGYTEAFF.

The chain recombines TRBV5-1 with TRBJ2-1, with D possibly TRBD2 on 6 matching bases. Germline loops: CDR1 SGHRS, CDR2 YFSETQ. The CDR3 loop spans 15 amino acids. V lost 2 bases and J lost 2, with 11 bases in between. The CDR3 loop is CASSFGGGTYNEQFF. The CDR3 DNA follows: TGCGCCAGCAGCTTCGGGGGAGGTACCTACAATGAGCAGTTCTTC.

The CDR3 region has the DNA TGTGCCAGCAGCCCCTCGTCCTACAATGAGCAGTTCTTC. This sequence encodes CASSPSSYNEQFF. This chain uses TRBV7-9 with TRBJ2-1; D is uncertain. Germline V gene sequence: CDR1 SEHNR, CDR2 FQNEAQ (reference sequence). This CDR3 comprises 13 residues. V was cut by 5 bases and J by 1 base, with 6 bases left in between. Complete variable domain (other parts from reference TRBV7-9 and TRBJ2-1): DTGVSQNPRHKITKRGQNVTFRCDPISEHNRLYWYRQTLGQGPEFLTYFQNEAQLEKSRLLSDRFSAERPKGSFSTLEIQRTEQGDSAMYLCASSPSSYNEQFFGPGTRLTVL.

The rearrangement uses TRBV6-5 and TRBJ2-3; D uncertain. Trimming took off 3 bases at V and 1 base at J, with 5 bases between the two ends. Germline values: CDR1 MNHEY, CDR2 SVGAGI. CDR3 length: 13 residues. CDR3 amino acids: CASSYYGTDTQYF. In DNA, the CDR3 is TGTGCCAGCAGTTATTACGGCACAGATACGCAGTATTTT.

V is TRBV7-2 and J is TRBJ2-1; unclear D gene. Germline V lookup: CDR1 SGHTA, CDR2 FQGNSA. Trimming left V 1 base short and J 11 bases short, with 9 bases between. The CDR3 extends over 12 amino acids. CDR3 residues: CASSLERFQQFF. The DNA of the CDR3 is TGTGCCAGCAGCTTAGAAAGATTTCAGCAGTTCTTC.

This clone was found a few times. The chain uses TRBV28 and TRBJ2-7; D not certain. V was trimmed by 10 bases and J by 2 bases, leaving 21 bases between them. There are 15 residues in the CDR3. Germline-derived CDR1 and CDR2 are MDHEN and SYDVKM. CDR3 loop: CATLSIGSPPYEQYF. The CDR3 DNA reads TGTGCCACCCTTAGCATCGGTTCGCCCCCCTACGAGCAGTACTTC.

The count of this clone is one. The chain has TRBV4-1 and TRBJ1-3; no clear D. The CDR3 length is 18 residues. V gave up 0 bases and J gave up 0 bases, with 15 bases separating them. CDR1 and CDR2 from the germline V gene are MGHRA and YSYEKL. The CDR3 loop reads CASSQEIGRGLSGNTIYF. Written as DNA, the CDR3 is TGCGCCAGCAGCCAAGAAATAGGGCGGGGTCTCTCTGGAAACACCATATATTTT.

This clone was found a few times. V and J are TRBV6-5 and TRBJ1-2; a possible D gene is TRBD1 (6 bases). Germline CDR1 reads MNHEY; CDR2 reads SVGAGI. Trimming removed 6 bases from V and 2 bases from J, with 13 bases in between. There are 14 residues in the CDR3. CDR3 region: CASRPGQRNYGYTF. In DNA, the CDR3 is TGTGCCAGCAGGCCCGGACAGAGGAACTATGGCTACACCTTC.

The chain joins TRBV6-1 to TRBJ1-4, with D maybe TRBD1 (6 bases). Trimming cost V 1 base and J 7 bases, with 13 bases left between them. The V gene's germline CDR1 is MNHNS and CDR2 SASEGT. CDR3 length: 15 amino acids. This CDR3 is CASSEGGRGAEKLFF. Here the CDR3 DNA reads TGTGCCAGCAGTGAAGGAGGCAGGGGTGCTGAAAAACTGTTTTTT.

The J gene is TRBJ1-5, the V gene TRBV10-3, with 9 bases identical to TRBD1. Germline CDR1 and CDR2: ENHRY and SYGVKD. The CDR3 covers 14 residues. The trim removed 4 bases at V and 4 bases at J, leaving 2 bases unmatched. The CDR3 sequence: CAISADRGNQPQHF. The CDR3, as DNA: TGTGCCATCAGTGCCGACAGGGGGAATCAGCCCCAGCATTTT.

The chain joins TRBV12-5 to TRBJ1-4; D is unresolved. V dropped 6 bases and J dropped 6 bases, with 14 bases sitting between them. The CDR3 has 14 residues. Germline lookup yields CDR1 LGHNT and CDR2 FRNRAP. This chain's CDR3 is CASGTGIGHEKLFF. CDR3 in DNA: TGTGCTAGTGGAACCGGGATCGGTCATGAAAAACTGTTTTTT.

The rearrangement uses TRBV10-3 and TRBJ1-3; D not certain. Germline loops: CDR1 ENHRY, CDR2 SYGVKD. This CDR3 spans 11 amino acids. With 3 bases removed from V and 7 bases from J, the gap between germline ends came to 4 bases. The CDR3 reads CAISDFNTIYF. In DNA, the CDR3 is TGTGCCATCAGTGACTTCAACACCATATATTTT.

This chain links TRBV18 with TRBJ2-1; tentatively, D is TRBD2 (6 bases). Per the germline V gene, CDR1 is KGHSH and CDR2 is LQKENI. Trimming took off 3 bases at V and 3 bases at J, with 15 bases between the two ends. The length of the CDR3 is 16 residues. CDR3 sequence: CASSPIGGIGYNEQFF. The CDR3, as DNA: TGTGCCAGCTCACCCATCGGGGGAATAGGCTACAATGAGCAGTTCTTC.